These T cell receptor beta chains were read from a single sample in a study of blood T cell repertoires in COVID-19. Measured with immunoSEQ multiplex PCR; TCRdb has only the in-frame clones, and not every one. The sample yields approximately 20,000 clones, roughly 84% seen once. Sequencing was done on a sample of peripheral blood. The receptors were gathered from a man between 70 and 80 years old with acute or convalescent COVID-19. Both conserved end residues are trimmed from each CDR3. The order of the fields is V gene, J gene, CDR3 protein.

TRBV6-6	TRBJ2-7	ASHGTGGMRQY
TRBV12-3/TRBV12-4	TRBJ1-2	ASSPQGRDGYT
TRBV2	TRBJ2-5	ASSEGDGTQY
TRBV7-8	TRBJ2-7	ASVLAQGGAGEQY
TRBV3-1/TRBV3-2	TRBJ2-1	ASSQDIAGGYNEQF
TRBV4-2	TRBJ1-3	ASSHINRGKGSGNTIY
TRBV11-3	TRBJ1-6	ASSLSGSYNSPLH
TRBV12-5	TRBJ2-7	ASGLVPWREVDEQY
TRBV4-3	TRBJ1-5	ASSQDRDRVMYSNQPQH
TRBV7-2	TRBJ1-5	ASSFSGGSNQPQH
TRBV27	TRBJ2-1	ASSFWRGRDEQF
TRBV6-5	TRBJ2-7	ASPPRQGQY
TRBV6-1	TRBJ2-5	ASSEYKLATQY
TRBV5-6	TRBJ2-5	ASSIGTGAQETQY
TRBV18	TRBJ2-2	ASSPGNTGELF
TRBV7-3	TRBJ2-7	ASSAQPGIEQY
TRBV7-2	TRBJ2-7	ASSLGGTSGAYEQY
TRBV14	TRBJ1-2	ASSQGGTSLNYGYT
TRBV7-7	TRBJ2-3	ASSPLAGARTDTQY
TRBV7-3	TRBJ1-1	ASSLTATGGETEAF
TRBV6-5	TRBJ1-5	ASSSAYRAAQPQH
TRBV24-1	TRBJ2-5	ATSDLRAGPQETQY
TRBV5-1	TRBJ2-1	ASILAPNNEQF
TRBV3-1/TRBV3-2	TRBJ2-2	ASSLNGKDGELF
TRBV7-6	TRBJ2-7	ASSLPFSGRAAEQY
TRBV30	TRBJ1-6	AWRGQVNSPLH
TRBV18	TRBJ1-6	ASSPVRENSPLH
TRBV2	TRBJ2-7	ASDDPGTGLDEQY
TRBV30	TRBJ2-5	AWGAGRETQY
TRBV4-2	TRBJ2-3	ASSIPGLALY
TRBV5-1	TRBJ1-1	ASSSRVNTEAF
TRBV7-9	TRBJ2-1	ASSRLAGPFPHEQF
TRBV18	TRBJ1-1	ASSITTWDNSLNTEAF